This T cell receptor beta chain came from a study of blood T cell repertoires in COVID-19. About the research overall: The origin of the acute and convalescent COVID-19 samples was the United States, Italy and Spain. Sources were T cells, B-cell-depleted T cells, or PBMCs; the material itself was cDNA or gDNA.

CDR1 LNHDA and CDR2 SQIVND come from the germline V gene (reference sequence). Trimming removed 6 bases from V and 7 bases from J; junction bases left unmatched: 9. There are 15 residues in the CDR3. Per the authors' pipeline: Estimated nucleated cell counts came from reference gene primer amplification. Method: immunoSEQ multiplex PCR; TCRdb's copy keeps in-frame clones and lacks some. V, J and clone size reflect that table, while D and trimming were determined from the DNA. Found here are over 200,000 clones, approximately 90% of them singletons; the top ten hold just under 1%. The V and J genes are TRBV19 and TRBJ1-4; 9 positions match TRBD1. The specimen sequenced was peripheral blood. The origin of this receptor is a woman aged 40 to 49 who had recovered from COVID-19. Here the CDR3 DNA reads TGTGCCAGTAGCCGAACAGGGGGCGTAGGTGAAAAACTGTTTTTT. Translation gives CASSRTGGVGEKLFF.